This T cell receptor (beta chain) came from a study of blood T cell repertoires in COVID-19. This CDR3 has 11 residues. CDR1 and CDR2 (germline): SQVTM, ANQGSEA. V dropped 7 bases and J dropped 4 bases, with 10 bases sitting between them. Repertoires were generated with immunoSEQ multiplex PCR, while TCRdb's copy carries only in-frame clones and drops some. The table records 250,000 to 300,000 clones, roughly 90% of them present only once. Sequenced input: peripheral blood. V is TRBV29-1 and J is TRBJ1-1; D ambiguous. This receptor was taken from an older woman with COVID-19, enrolled during active disease. The CDR3 DNA reads TGCAGCGCCTCTAAAGCCACTGAAGCTTTCTTT. This sequence encodes CSASKATEAFF.